These 22 T cell receptor beta chains originate from one sample sequenced in a study of blood T cell repertoires in COVID-19. The assay was immunoSEQ multiplex PCR, and TCRdb's table has in-frame clones only and misses some. This table has about 18,000 clones, nearly 90% appearing once. Sequencing input: peripheral blood. The receptors originated from a man aged 35-49 years with active COVID-19.

The rearrangement uses TRBV11-3 and TRBJ1-1; 10 nucleotides match TRBD1. Germline V CDR1 and CDR2: SGHNT, YENEEA. This CDR3 is 13 amino acids long. Losses at the gene ends were 3 bases for V and 9 bases for J; bases not matched to a gene: 4. The CDR3 nucleotides are TGTGCCAGCAGCTTGGGGACAGGGGAAAAAGCTTTCTTT. Translated, it gives CASSLGTGEKAFF.

The chain couples TRBV5-1 to TRBJ2-1; 11 bases are shared with TRBD2. Germline values: CDR1 SGHRS, CDR2 YFSETQ. V lost 5 bases, J lost 7 bases, and 14 bases stayed unmatched. The CDR3 totals 17 residues. CDR3 nucleotides: TGCGCCAGCAGAGGGGCCGTAGCGGGAGGGCCCTTGAATGAGCAGTTCTTC. Residues: CASRGAVAGGPLNEQFF.

V and J are TRBV5-1 and TRBJ2-5; maybe TRBD2 (6 bases). The length of the CDR3 is 15 residues. V lost 4 bases and J 2 bases, leaving 15 bases between the germline ends. Per germline, CDR1 SGHRS and CDR2 YFSETQ. The CDR3, as DNA: TGCGCCAGCAGCCCGAGACCGGGGGAGCAAGAGACCCAGTACTTC. Residues: CASSPRPGEQETQYF.

The chain uses TRBV15 and TRBJ2-1, with 9 bases fitting TRBD2. The germline V gene encodes CDR1 LNHNV and CDR2 YYDKDF (reference sequence). The ends lost 3 bases at V and 4 bases at J; junction bases unmatched: 7. The CDR3 has 16 amino acids. The CDR3 DNA is TGTGCCACCAGCAGGAAGACTAGCGGACAATACAATGAGCAGTTCTTC. The encoded protein is CATSRKTSGQYNEQFF.

The gene calls are TRBV19 and TRBJ2-7; D is possibly TRBD1 (5 bases). CDR3 length: 14 amino acids. The V and J ends lost 2 bases and 3 bases respectively, with 11 bases between them. Germline assignment: CDR1 LNHDA and CDR2 SQIVND (reference sequence). DNA of the CDR3: TGTGCCAGTAGTATACAGGGTTATGACTACGAGCAGTACTTC. Amino acid sequence: CASSIQGYDYEQYF.

This rearrangement joins TRBV29-1 to TRBJ1-2, with TRBD1 identical over 9 bases. The CDR3 consists of 16 residues. CDR1 is SQVTM, CDR2 ANQGSEA, per germline. The V and J ends lost 3 bases and 8 bases, in that order; junction bases with no gene match: 16. The chain's CDR3 is CSVDWGQGVDYEGYTF. As DNA, the CDR3 is TGCAGCGTTGATTGGGGACAGGGTGTGGATTATGAGGGCTACACCTTC.

The chain carries TRBV14 and TRBJ1-4, with TRBD1 identical over 10 bases. CDR1 and CDR2 from the germline V gene are SGHDN and FVKESK. With V trimmed by 3 bases and J by 7 bases, 5 bases remained unmatched. This CDR3 is built from 15 residues. CDR3 loop: CASSQTGGIVEKLFF. CDR3 in DNA: TGTGCCAGCAGCCAGACAGGGGGCATAGTTGAAAAACTGTTTTTT.

V and J are TRBV4-3 and TRBJ2-7; 8 bases map to TRBD2. With 2 bases clipped from V and 2 bases from J, the junction kept 5 bases outside the gene matches. Germline loops: CDR1 LGHNA, CDR2 YSLEER. This CDR3 is 15 amino acids long. Here the CDR3 reads CASSQLAGLAYEQYF. The CDR3 nucleotides read TGCGCCAGCAGCCAATTAGCGGGGCTAGCCTACGAGCAGTACTTC.

The rearrangement joins TRBV27 to TRBJ2-1; D possibly corresponds to TRBD2 (6 bases). V lost 5 bases and J 2 bases, leaving 13 bases between the germline ends. This CDR3 has 15 residues. Germline V CDR1 and CDR2: MNHEY, SMNVEV (reference sequence). The CDR3 DNA is TGTGCCAGCAGTCTGGAGGGCCCGCCCTACAATGAGCAGTTCTTC. Its translation is CASSLEGPPYNEQFF.

The chain is built from TRBV6-2 or TRBV6-3 and TRBJ1-2; 7 nucleotides align to TRBD1. The CDR3 consists of 14 residues. V gave up 5 bases and J gave up 4 bases; unmatched junction bases: 7. Per germline, CDR1 MNHEY and CDR2 SVGEGT. CDR3 loop: CASSPGGQSYGYTF. In DNA, the CDR3 is TGTGCCAGCAGTCCAGGGGGGCAGTCCTATGGCTACACCTTC.

The chain couples TRBV14 to TRBJ1-4; the match to TRBD1 covers 10 bases. The trim removed 4 bases at V and 6 bases at J, leaving 8 bases unmatched. The CDR3 contains 16 residues. Per germline, CDR1 SGHDN and CDR2 FVKESK. CDR3 DNA sequence: TGTGCCAGCAGCCTGACAGGGGGCAATTCTTATGAAAAACTGTTTTTT. It specifies CASSLTGGNSYEKLFF.

The V call is TRBV18, the J call TRBJ2-1, with 9 bases fitting TRBD2. Germline values: CDR1 KGHSH, CDR2 LQKENI. The V and J ends lost 3 bases and 2 bases, in that order; junction bases with no gene match: 5. CDR3 length: 16 residues. The CDR3 nucleotides are TGTGCCAGCTCACCTCTTGGCGGGAGGGCCTACAATGAGCAGTTCTTC. Translated, it gives CASSPLGGRAYNEQFF.

This chain uses TRBV7-9 with TRBJ2-7; D gene uncertain. The length of the CDR3 is 13 residues. From germline, CDR1 is SEHNR and CDR2 FQNEAQ (reference sequence). Trimming left V 1 base short and J 3 bases short, with 7 bases between. The DNA for the CDR3 is TGTGCCAGCAGCTTAGAACCAGACTACGAGCAGTACTTC. It codes for CASSLEPDYEQYF.

The chain is built from TRBV9 and TRBJ2-2; 7 bases match TRBD2. With V trimmed by 4 bases and J by 6 bases, 15 bases remained unmatched. Germline assignment: CDR1 SGDLS and CDR2 YYNGEE. CDR3 length: 17 residues. The CDR3 here is CASSPPGRGSGPGELFF. In DNA form, the CDR3 reads TGTGCCAGCAGCCCCCCCGGGCGGGGGTCGGGGCCCGGGGAGCTGTTTTTT.

The V gene is TRBV6-6, the J gene TRBJ2-7; TRBD1 is a possible D gene (5 bases). The germline V and J ends were trimmed by 2 bases and 5 bases, with 13 bases remaining between them. CDR3 length: 14 amino acids. Germline-derived CDR1 and CDR2 are MNHNY and SVGAGI (reference sequence). Here the CDR3 reads CASSYGVGADEQYF. The CDR3 DNA is TGTGCCAGCAGTTACGGCGTAGGGGCAGACGAGCAGTACTTC.

V gene TRBV21-1 combines with J gene TRBJ1-5; the table's TRBD1 call for D was not verified on the DNA. TRBV21-1 is designated a pseudogene. The CDR3 has 18 amino acids. The CDR3 nucleotides read TGTGCCAGCAAACTCTTCCGGACAGGGAGATTCGTACATCAGCCCCAGCATTTT. Translated, it gives CASKLFRTGRFVHQPQHF.

The gene calls are TRBV4-3 and TRBJ2-1; 7 nucleotides agree with TRBD1. CDR1 and CDR2 (germline): LGHNA, YSLEER. The V and J ends lost 0 bases and 4 bases, in that order; junction bases with no gene match: 6. The CDR3 has 16 amino acids. CDR3 DNA sequence: TGCGCCAGCAGCCAAGACATCGGGACAGTATACAATGAGCAGTTCTTC. It specifies CASSQDIGTVYNEQFF.

The chain joins TRBV6-5 to TRBJ1-3; no firm D call. Trimming cost V 6 bases and J 0 bases, with 12 bases left between them. The CDR3 totals 15 residues. Per the germline V gene, CDR1 is MNHEY and CDR2 is SVGAGI. CDR3 region: CASRDLGSSGNTIYF. The CDR3 coding sequence is TGTGCCAGCAGAGACCTAGGGAGCTCTGGAAACACCATATATTTT.

V and J are TRBV7-8 and TRBJ2-3; possibly TRBD2 for D (5 bases). The CDR3 consists of 14 residues. Trimming took off 4 bases at V and 5 bases at J, with 13 bases between the two ends. CDR1 and CDR2 (germline): SGHVS, FQNEAQ. The CDR3 protein is CASSSTTAGDTQYF. DNA for the CDR3: TGTGCCAGCAGCTCGACTACCGCGGGAGATACGCAGTATTTT.

V and J are TRBV4-3 and TRBJ2-7; D is ambiguous. The germline CDR1 and CDR2 sequences are LGHNA and YSLEER. The ends were cut back, 1 base at V and 2 bases at J, with 9 bases in the middle. This CDR3 spans 14 amino acids. The CDR3 coding sequence is TGCGCCAGCAGCCAAGGGAGCCGCCCCTACGAGCAGTACTTC. This sequence encodes CASSQGSRPYEQYF.

This chain connects TRBV6-2 or TRBV6-3 to TRBJ2-1; 11 nucleotides match TRBD2. Germline V lookup: CDR1 MNHEY, CDR2 SVGEGT. The CDR3 consists of 16 residues. After removal of 5 bases from V and 0 bases from J, the junction contained 3 bases not matched to a gene. The CDR3 DNA follows: TGTGCCAGCAGTATCACTAGCGGGAGCTCCTACAATGAGCAGTTCTTC. It specifies CASSITSGSSYNEQFF.

The chain has TRBV19 and TRBJ2-5, with 10 positions matching TRBD2. V trimming: 6 bases; J trimming: 4 bases; junction bases outside the gene matches: 14. Germline loops: CDR1 LNHDA, CDR2 SQIVND (reference sequence). This CDR3 region has 17 residues. The CDR3 spells CASRDSGRLGLGETQYF. The CDR3 DNA is TGTGCCAGTAGGGATAGCGGGAGGCTCGGTTTGGGAGAGACCCAGTACTTC. Complete variable domain (other parts from reference TRBV19 and TRBJ2-5): DGGITQSPKYLFRKEGQNVTLSCEQNLNHDAMYWYRQDPGQGLRLIYYSQIVNDFQKGDIAEGYSVSREKKESFPLTVTSAQKNPTAFYLCASRDSGRLGLGETQYFGPGTRLLVL.